Sequencing of this T cell receptor beta chain was carried out in a study of blood T cell repertoires in COVID-19. Overall study: The analysed material was cDNA or gDNA that came from T cells, B-cell-depleted T cells, or PBMCs.

How the authors handled the data: For nucleated cells, counts were estimated from reference gene primer amplification. TCRdb keeps only in-frame clones here, not all; method: immunoSEQ multiplex PCR. V, J and clone size reflect that table, while D and trimming were determined from the DNA. The sample contains a few hundred thousand clones, about 80% of which appear only once. CDR3 size: 14 residues. Germline assignment: CDR1 SNHLY and CDR2 FYNNEI. Trimming removed 8 bases from V and 1 base from J, with 15 bases in between. This receptor was identified in a middle-aged man who had recovered from COVID-19. The V call is TRBV2, the J call TRBJ2-7, with D possibly TRBD1 on 6 matching bases. The sample was PBMCs or T cells enriched from blood (not recorded which). The CDR3 sequence is CASVQGLLSYEQYF. The CDR3 DNA reads as TGTGCCAGCGTTCAGGGGCTTTTATCCTACGAGCAGTACTTC.